These 19 T cell receptor beta chains were all obtained from the same sample, sequenced in a study of T cells in Graves' hyperthyroidism and ophthalmopathy. TCR beta CDR3 sequences were amplified from RNA transcripts. TCR CDR3 regions were first amplified by RT-PCR with HTBI primers. One entry per CDR3 protein results from TCRdb running MiXCR on the multiplex PCR reads. The table lists 300,000 to 450,000 distinct CDR3 sequences, less than 15% of them singletons. The source material was blood. These receptors were obtained from a woman under 30 with Graves' hyperthyroidism.

The sample holds many counts of this clonotype. This rearrangement joins TRBV28 to TRBJ1-1; 7 bases fit TRBD1. The CDR3 extends over 15 amino acids. After removal of 2 bases from V and 7 bases from J, the junction contained 10 bases not matched to a gene. Germline lookup yields CDR1 MDHEN and CDR2 SYDVKM. CDR3 nucleotide sequence: TGTGCCAGCAGTTTAAGGAAGGGACAGAGAATTGAAGCTTTCTTT. It yields the protein CASSLRKGQRIEAFF.

This clonotype has a count of ten or more. This chain connects TRBV28 to TRBJ2-5; the match to TRBD2 covers 7 bases. The junction had 14 bases not matched to a gene; V was cut back by 8 bases and J by 5 bases. The CDR3 totals 15 residues. CDR1 MDHEN and CDR2 SYDVKM come from the germline V gene. The CDR3 region is CASFGTSGAAETQYF. DNA of the CDR3: TGTGCCAGCTTTGGAACCAGCGGGGCAGCGGAGACCCAGTACTTC.

This clonotype was recorded at least ten times. One end of the junction fails to match germline, which may point to a read error. V gene TRBV20-1 combines with J gene TRBJ1-1; weak D call: TRBD1 (6 bases). The germline V gene encodes CDR1 DFQATT and CDR2 SNEGSKA (reference sequence). The CDR3 runs to 16 residues. CDR3 DNA: TGCAGTGCTAGAGATCTTGGGGGGGCGGTGAAAACTGAAGCTTTCTTT. Its protein is CSARDLGGAVKTEAFF.

This clonotype was seen ten or more times. The chain uses TRBV7-9 and TRBJ1-4; D is possibly TRBD1 (5 bases). The CDR3 runs to 14 residues. V was pared by 5 bases and J by 6 bases, with 13 bases between. Looked up from germline, CDR1 is SEHNR and CDR2 is FQNEAQ (reference sequence). CDR3 loop: CASSPPGVDEKLFF. The CDR3 region has the DNA TGTGCCAGCAGCCCGCCGGGGGTAGATGAAAAACTGTTTTTT.

The chain carries TRBV3-1 and TRBJ2-4, with D tentatively TRBD2 (5 bases). Germline V lookup: CDR1 LGHDT, CDR2 YNNKEL (reference sequence). The germline V and J ends were trimmed by 0 bases and 0 bases, with 12 bases remaining between them. The CDR3 runs to 17 residues. The CDR3 spells CASSQDREGLAKNIQYF. DNA of the CDR3: TGTGCCAGCAGCCAAGATCGTGAGGGCCTAGCCAAAAACATTCAGTACTTC.

This clonotype was seen repeatedly, ten times or more. In DNA, the CDR3 is TGTGCCAGCAGTTACTTGGGCGACGAGCAGTACTTC. Translating gives CASSYLGDEQYF. This sequence joins TRBV6-2 or TRBV6-3 and TRBJ2-7; no clear D. CDR1 is MNHEY, CDR2 SVGEGT, per germline. The CDR3 loop spans 12 amino acids. The ends were cut back, 1 base at V and 5 bases at J, with 6 bases in the middle.

Comment on this clonotype: A much bigger clone sits one base away, suggesting this may be a read error. This sequence joins TRBV7-2 and TRBJ2-7; a possible D gene is TRBD2 (5 bases). Germline V CDR1 and CDR2: SGHTA, FQGNSA. The ends were cut back, 5 bases at V and 1 base at J, with 15 bases in the middle. The CDR3 length is 15 residues. Written as DNA, the CDR3 is TGTGCCAGCAGCCCCCCGGCGAGGGTATCCTACGAGCAGTACTTC. It yields the protein CASSPPARVSYEQYF.

This clonotype has ten or more counts. The chain employs TRBV30 and TRBJ2-1; D is ambiguous. With 0 bases removed from V and 1 base from J, the gap between germline ends came to 16 bases. Germline lookup yields CDR1 GTSNPN and CDR2 SVGIG (reference sequence). The CDR3 has 17 amino acids. Here the CDR3 DNA reads TGTGCCTGGAGTGTACTCTCCCCCCAACTATCCTACAATGAGCAGTTCTTC. As protein: CAWSVLSPQLSYNEQFF.

This clonotype came up many times. The J gene is TRBJ1-2, the V gene TRBV2; 10 bases map to TRBD1. CDR3 length: 14 residues. V gave up 7 bases and J gave up 2 bases; unmatched junction bases: 4. Germline loops: CDR1 SNHLY, CDR2 FYNNEI. The CDR3 sequence: CASKGTGDNYGYTF. CDR3 DNA sequence: TGTGCCAGCAAAGGGACAGGGGACAACTATGGCTACACCTTC.

Many counts were recorded for this clonotype. This chain joins TRBV28 and TRBJ1-5, with D hard to call. This CDR3 comprises 12 residues. Germline V gene sequence: CDR1 MDHEN, CDR2 SYDVKM. With 4 bases removed from V and 4 bases from J, the gap between germline ends came to 5 bases. DNA for the CDR3: TGTGCCAGCAGTTACTGGAATCAGCCCCAGCATTTT. Protein sequence: CASSYWNQPQHF.

This clonotype was picked up a small number of times. The chain uses TRBV29-1 and TRBJ2-1; D might be TRBD2 (6 bases). Germline values: CDR1 SQVTM, CDR2 ANQGSEA. This CDR3 comprises 11 residues. V lost 0 bases to trimming and J lost 9 bases, with 6 bases between them. The CDR3 DNA sequence: TGCAGCGTTGAAGAGCGGGGTGAGCAGTTCTTC. Amino acid sequence: CSVEERGEQFF.

This clonotype was detected many times. The CDR3 sequence: CSARDQSRYYEQYF. The CDR3 DNA is TGCAGTGCTAGAGATCAGAGCCGGTACTACGAGCAGTACTTC. V and J are TRBV20-1 and TRBJ2-7; unclear D gene. CDR1 is DFQATT, CDR2 SNEGSKA, per germline (reference sequence). Trimming stripped 0 bases from V and 3 bases from J, with 12 bases between. This CDR3 is 14 amino acids long.

This clonotype was recorded many times. V gene TRBV11-2 combines with J gene TRBJ1-4; TRBD1 aligns across 7 bases. The V gene's germline CDR1 is SGHAT and CDR2 FQNNGV. Unmatched junction bases numbered 2, after V lost 1 base and J lost 3 bases. This CDR3 has 15 residues. Here the CDR3 DNA reads TGTGCCAGCAGCTTAGGTCAGGGGGCTAATGAAAAACTGTTTTTT. Protein sequence: CASSLGQGANEKLFF.

This clonotype has ten or more counts. V and J are TRBV20-1 and TRBJ2-5, with D hard to call. The CDR3 is 13 amino acids. V shed 1 base and J shed 4 bases, with 10 bases lying between them. Germline assignment: CDR1 DFQATT and CDR2 SNEGSKA (reference sequence). The DNA of the CDR3 is TGCAGTGCTAGAGTCCCTTATGGAGAGACCCAGTACTTC. It codes for CSARVPYGETQYF.

In its sample, this clonotype was seen many times. The chain carries TRBV28 and TRBJ2-5, with no clear D. The CDR3 has 13 amino acids. The germline V gene encodes CDR1 MDHEN and CDR2 SYDVKM. Between the trimmed V and J ends, which lost 2 bases and 2 bases, there was a span of 6 bases. As DNA, the CDR3 is TGTGCCAGCAGTTTAATTTGGCAAGAGACCCAGTACTTC. Amino acid sequence: CASSLIWQETQYF.

Many counts were recorded for this clonotype. J is TRBJ1-3 and V is TRBV20-1; TRBD1 is a possible D gene (5 bases). The CDR3 has 14 residues. Germline V gene lookup returns CDR1 DFQATT and CDR2 SNEGSKA (reference sequence). CDR3 region: CSAGALHSGNTIYF. The CDR3, as DNA: TGCAGCGCTGGGGCATTACACTCTGGAAACACCATATATTTT.

The J gene is TRBJ2-1, the V gene TRBV20-1, with D possibly being TRBD1 or TRBD2 (5 bases each). The CDR3 is 16 amino acids. V dropped 3 bases and J dropped 7 bases, with 22 bases sitting between them. Germline CDR1 and CDR2: DFQATT and SNEGSKA (reference sequence). The CDR3 DNA is TGCAGTGCTAGGGTGAGGGGTACCTGGAGCATGAATGAGCAGTTCTTC. As protein: CSARVRGTWSMNEQFF.

V and J are TRBV2 and TRBJ2-4; D gene unclear. The V gene lost 9 bases and the J gene lost 9 bases, with 15 bases spanning the gap. The germline V gene has CDR1 SNHLY and CDR2 FYNNEI. The CDR3 runs to 12 residues. As DNA, the CDR3 is TGTGCCAGTTTTTTTTCGTACGGCATTCAGTACTTC. It is translated as CASFFSYGIQYF.

This clonotype was recorded many times. CDR3 amino acids: CASSPTGGGSYEQYF. The CDR3 DNA is TGTGCCAGCAGCCCCACGGGGGGGGGAAGCTACGAGCAGTACTTC. This rearrangement joins TRBV3-1 to TRBJ2-7, with TRBD2 identical over 8 bases. The germline V gene encodes CDR1 LGHDT and CDR2 YNNKEL (reference sequence). Trimming at V came to 4 bases and at J to 3 bases, leaving 8 bases not matched to a gene. The CDR3 totals 15 residues.